Sequencing of this T cell receptor (beta chain) was carried out in a study of breast tumors, draining lymph nodes, adjacent tissues. V lost 7 bases to trimming and J lost 3 bases; unmatched junction nucleotides: 9. Germline CDR1 LGHNA, CDR2 YNFKEQ. The CDR3 is made up of 16 amino acids. General observations from the study: Compared with lymph nodes, tumors were less diverse; compared with nontumor tissue, more. Compared with basal-like, luminal-like tumors shared significantly more repertoire with nontumor tissue. The lymph node origin of tumor T cells was framed as consistent with a hypothesis, not demonstrated. The data were judged consistent with most tumor T cells coming from lymph node and expanding in tumor.

Axillary draining lymph nodes of breast cancer patients supplied the node samples. This clonotype was seen many times. Its antigen is still unknown. TCRdb re-called the multiplex PCR reads through MiXCR, storing one row per CDR3 protein. The data hold some 200,000 distinct CDR3 sequences, with around 33% observed a single time. The source is a female donor with breast cancer. Some clones in this sample may be carry-over from other donors' samples. The genes are TRBV4-2 and TRBJ2-6; 7 nucleotides match TRBD1. Sequencing was done on a sample of axillary lymph node tissue. The CDR3 loop is CASMKGATSGANVLTF. Written as DNA, the CDR3 is TGTGCCAGCATGAAGGGGGCAACGAGTGGGGCCAACGTCCTGACTTTC.